A single sample is the source of the 26 T cell receptor beta chains below, sequenced in a study of identical twins. TCRdb re-called the 5' RACE reads with MiXCR, one entry per CDR3 protein. The table has 240,000 or so distinct CDR3 sequences, roughly an eighth seen once. These data were also reused for a study on yellow fever vaccine responses in identical twins.

The sequenced sample was memory (CD45RO+) T cells sorted from blood. The source of these receptors is a woman under 30 in good health.

This clonotype was observed a few times. The V gene is TRBV7-2, the J gene TRBJ1-4; D is ambiguous. The CDR3 is 15 residues long. CDR1 is SGHTA, CDR2 FQGNSA, per germline. V shed 2 bases and J shed 3 bases, with 10 bases lying between them. The CDR3 spells CASSLSERANEKLFF. The CDR3 coding sequence is TGTGCCAGCAGCTTATCGGAGCGGGCTAATGAAAAACTGTTTTTT.

This clonotype turned up a few times. The rearrangement links TRBV27 to TRBJ2-3; 7 bases are shared with TRBD1. The length of the CDR3 is 12 residues. Germline V gene lookup returns CDR1 MNHEY and CDR2 SMNVEV (reference sequence). Trimming removed 5 bases from V and 8 bases from J; junction bases left unmatched: 4. The CDR3 DNA sequence: TGTGCCAGCAGTATCAACAGGGGTACGCAGTATTTT. Encoded protein: CASSINRGTQYF.

V gene TRBV20-1 combines with J gene TRBJ2-7, with 8 positions matching TRBD1. The germline V gene encodes CDR1 DFQATT and CDR2 SNEGSKA (reference sequence). Trimming cost V 1 base and J 0 bases; bases outside gene matches: 5. The CDR3 loop spans 15 amino acids. The CDR3 region is CSARAGTGDSYEQYF. For the CDR3, the DNA is TGCAGTGCTAGAGCTGGGACAGGCGACTCCTACGAGCAGTACTTC.

This clonotype was observed a few times. The rearrangement links TRBV20-1 to TRBJ2-2; 7 bases line up with TRBD2. The CDR3 spans 16 residues. J lost 7 bases, V lost 0 bases, and 11 bases had no gene match. CDR1 and CDR2 from the germline V gene are DFQATT and SNEGSKA (reference sequence). CDR3 in amino acids: CSARDTTSPNGGELFF. The CDR3 region has the DNA TGCAGTGCTAGAGATACGACTAGCCCAAATGGCGGGGAGCTGTTTTTT.

This clonotype was seen repeatedly, ten times or more. This rearrangement joins TRBV12-3 or TRBV12-4 to TRBJ2-1; D perhaps matches TRBD2 (6 bases). The germline V and J ends were trimmed by 0 bases and 7 bases, with 16 bases remaining between them. The length of the CDR3 is 16 residues. The CDR3 protein is CASSLALQGGTNEQFF. The DNA for the CDR3 is TGTGCCAGCAGTTTAGCGTTGCAGGGAGGCACGAATGAGCAGTTCTTC.

This chain uses TRBV7-9 with TRBJ2-5; TRBD2 matches 13 bases. This CDR3 region has 17 residues. After removal of 5 bases from V and 5 bases from J, the junction contained 11 bases not matched to a gene. Germline V gene sequence: CDR1 SEHNR, CDR2 FQNEAQ (reference sequence). CDR3 nucleotides: TGTGCCAGCAGCCCGGGACTAGCGGGATCTCAATGGGAGACCCAGTACTTC. Its translation: CASSPGLAGSQWETQYF.

This clonotype was seen at least ten times. The gene calls are TRBV29-1 and TRBJ2-1; TRBD1 agrees at 7 bases. With V trimmed by 6 bases and J by 4 bases, 0 bases remained unmatched. The CDR3 has 11 residues. Germline-derived CDR1 and CDR2 are SQVTM and ANQGSEA. The CDR3 here is CSVTGYNEQFF. The CDR3 DNA follows: TGCAGCGTGACAGGGTACAATGAGCAGTTCTTC.

The CDR3 DNA sequence: TGTGCCAGCAGCATACATGGCGATGAGCAGTTCTTC. It specifies CASSIHGDEQFF. This rearrangement joins TRBV3-1 to TRBJ2-1; no clear D. The CDR3 is 12 residues long. Germline-derived CDR1 and CDR2 are LGHDT and YNNKEL (reference sequence). The V gene lost 5 bases and the J gene lost 8 bases, with 10 bases spanning the gap.

This clonotype was observed a few times. The rearrangement joins TRBV15 to TRBJ2-5; 13 bases map to TRBD2. Germline trimming cut 4 bases from V and 5 bases from J; bases unmatched to any gene: 7. Germline V CDR1 and CDR2: LNHNV, YYDKDF (reference sequence). There are 16 residues in the CDR3. CDR3 in DNA: TGTGCCACCAGCACCTTGACTAGCGGGGGGAGGGAGACCCAGTACTTC. This gives the protein CATSTLTSGGRETQYF.

The genes are TRBV5-1 and TRBJ2-1; 11 bases are a match to TRBD2. The CDR3 totals 16 residues. J was trimmed by 4 bases and V by 2 bases; bases with no gene match: 5. Germline values: CDR1 SGHRS, CDR2 YFSETQ. CDR3 sequence reads: CASSLTGTSGYNEQFF. The CDR3 coding sequence is TGCGCCAGCAGCTTAACAGGGACTAGCGGATACAATGAGCAGTTCTTC.

In this sample, this clonotype turned up a few times. The rearrangement links TRBV4-3 to TRBJ2-7, with 8 bases identical to TRBD2. Trimming cost V 1 base and J 2 bases; bases outside gene matches: 1. From germline, CDR1 is LGHNA and CDR2 YSLEER. The CDR3 is 14 amino acids. This CDR3 reads CASSQGREAYEQYF. The CDR3 DNA is TGCGCCAGCAGCCAAGGGCGGGAGGCCTACGAGCAGTACTTC.

The V call is TRBV6-5, the J call TRBJ1-1; D is unresolved. Germline V gene data show CDR1 as MNHEY and CDR2 as SVGAGI. V gave up 2 bases and J gave up 2 bases, with 21 bases separating them. This CDR3 spans 18 amino acids. Here the CDR3 reads CASSYHRGPARVNTEAFF. CDR3 bases: TGTGCCAGCAGTTACCATCGAGGACCAGCTAGAGTCAACACTGAAGCTTTCTTT.

This clonotype was found many times. V gene TRBV7-9 combines with J gene TRBJ1-2; unclear D gene. Germline V CDR1 and CDR2: SEHNR, FQNEAQ (reference sequence). Trimming took off 6 bases at V and 2 bases at J, with 10 bases between the two ends. This CDR3 contains 13 residues. CDR3 DNA sequence: TGTGCCAGCAGTGTAGGCGGGAACTATGGCTACACCTTC. This sequence encodes CASSVGGNYGYTF.

This clonotype was recorded many times. The chain uses TRBV6-6 and TRBJ1-5; 10 positions match TRBD1. This CDR3 spans 13 amino acids. Germline V gene lookup returns CDR1 MNHNY and CDR2 SVGAGI (reference sequence). The V segment lost 7 bases and the J segment 11 bases; nucleotides outside the gene matches: 8. CDR3 DNA sequence: TGTGCCAGCAACCCCGACAGGGGGCCATCCCAGCATTTT. Its translation: CASNPDRGPSQHF.

V gene TRBV6-5 combines with J gene TRBJ2-5, with unresolved D. The CDR3 contains 14 residues. Germline CDR1 reads MNHEY; CDR2 reads SVGAGI. Trimming left V 2 bases short and J 3 bases short, with 10 bases between. The CDR3 bases are TGTGCCAGCAGTTACCGGGCCCGGGAAGAGACCCAGTACTTC. Translated, it gives CASSYRAREETQYF.

This clonotype was seen a few times. V usage is TRBV12-3 or TRBV12-4 and J usage is TRBJ2-7; unclear D gene. CDR3 length: 14 residues. V was cut by 1 base and J by 6 bases, with 13 bases left in between. The CDR3 sequence is CASSLGLGKGEQYF. The DNA of the CDR3 is TGTGCCAGCAGTTTAGGTCTAGGAAAAGGCGAGCAGTACTTC.

This clonotype was detected many times. The rearrangement links TRBV7-2 to TRBJ2-4; D is unclear. The CDR3 covers 12 residues. V lost 3 bases to trimming and J lost 2 bases, with 2 bases between them. The germline V gene has CDR1 SGHTA and CDR2 FQGNSA. The CDR3 is CASSFPKNIQYF. The CDR3 DNA reads as TGTGCCAGCAGCTTTCCCAAAAACATTCAGTACTTC.

V and J are TRBV7-9 and TRBJ1-2; no reliable D call. Germline V gives CDR1 SEHNR, CDR2 FQNEAQ (reference sequence). The ends were cut back, 4 bases at V and 5 bases at J, with 14 bases in the middle. The CDR3 has 14 residues. CDR3 in amino acids: CASSSSGEFYGYTF. The CDR3 DNA reads as TGTGCCAGCAGCTCCTCCGGGGAGTTTTATGGCTACACCTTC.

This clonotype was recorded many times. V gene TRBV20-1 combines with J gene TRBJ2-7; TRBD2 matches 7 bases. V lost 5 bases to trimming and J lost 0 bases; unmatched junction nucleotides: 4. The CDR3 is made up of 13 amino acids. Germline lookup yields CDR1 DFQATT and CDR2 SNEGSKA (reference sequence). CDR3 loop: CSAWTSTSYEQYF. The CDR3 DNA reads as TGCAGTGCTTGGACTAGTACCTCCTACGAGCAGTACTTC.

This clonotype has only a few counts. This chain joins TRBV10-3 and TRBJ1-6; 7 positions agree with TRBD1. Per the germline V gene, CDR1 is ENHRY and CDR2 is SYGVKD. The ends lost 3 bases at V and 10 bases at J; junction bases unmatched: 9. The CDR3 loop spans 15 amino acids. In DNA form, the CDR3 reads TGTGCCATCAGTGAACGAGACAGGGAGTACTCACCCCTCCACTTT. Residues: CAISERDREYSPLHF.

This clonotype has just a few counts. The V and J genes are TRBV20-1 and TRBJ2-3; 11 bases align to TRBD2. The CDR3 has 15 amino acids. The germline V gene encodes CDR1 DFQATT and CDR2 SNEGSKA (reference sequence). J lost 3 bases, V lost 2 bases, and 4 bases had no gene match. The CDR3 DNA is TGCAGTGCTAGAAACAGACTAGCGGGAACAGATACGCAGTATTTT. Residues: CSARNRLAGTDTQYF.

The chain links TRBV20-1 to TRBJ2-3; TRBD1 agrees at 7 bases. V lost 5 bases to trimming and J lost 2 bases; unmatched junction nucleotides: 10. The CDR3 is 15 amino acids. The germline gives CDR1 DFQATT, CDR2 SNEGSKA (reference sequence). The DNA for the CDR3 is TGCAGTGCTCGGGACAGCGTCCGCCCCACAGATACGCAGTATTTT. Protein product: CSARDSVRPTDTQYF.

This clonotype has just a few counts. The chain combines TRBV4-3 with TRBJ2-2, with 9 bases fitting TRBD1. From germline, CDR1 is LGHNA and CDR2 YSLEER. The V and J ends lost 1 base and 8 bases, in that order; junction bases with no gene match: 8. This CDR3 spans 16 amino acids. CDR3 loop: CASSQGDRGIPGELFF. DNA of the CDR3: TGCGCCAGCAGCCAAGGTGACAGGGGGATTCCTGGGGAGCTGTTTTTT.

The rearrangement uses TRBV27 and TRBJ1-6, with a tentative D call TRBD1 (5 bases). The germline gives CDR1 MNHEY, CDR2 SMNVEV (reference sequence). CDR3 size: 16 residues. Trimming stripped 7 bases from V and 2 bases from J, with 15 bases between. The CDR3 sequence: CASIRSGDAYNSPLHF. The CDR3 DNA sequence: TGTGCCAGCATTCGGAGCGGGGACGCCTATAATTCACCCCTCCACTTT.

This clonotype was picked up many times. CDR3 loop: CASSPGMNTEAFF. CDR3 nucleotides: TGTGCCAGCTCACCAGGGATGAACACTGAAGCTTTCTTT. The V gene is TRBV18, the J gene TRBJ1-1; D is unclear. Trimming cost V 2 bases and J 0 bases, with 4 bases left between them. CDR1 and CDR2 (germline): KGHSH, LQKENI. The CDR3 loop spans 13 amino acids.

This clonotype was picked up many times. The rearrangement uses TRBV29-1 and TRBJ2-1, with TRBD2 matching 9 bases. Germline CDR1 reads SQVTM; CDR2 reads ANQGSEA. V was clipped by 6 bases and J by 8 bases; unmatched bases: 11. The CDR3 spans 14 residues. This CDR3 is CSVTSGRGMDEQFF. CDR3 coding DNA: TGCAGCGTGACTAGCGGTCGAGGGATGGATGAGCAGTTCTTC.